Shown below are 3 T cell receptor beta chains from a single sample sequenced in a study of T cell responses to AZD1222 COVID-19 vaccine. Clones were sequenced by immunoSEQ multiplex PCR, and TCRdb holds only the in-frame ones, with some missing. Found here are some 150,000 clones, roughly 91% of them singletons; the top ten hold 1.9%. The material was peripheral blood, obtained on day 0 of AZD1222 vaccination. These receptors all stem from an adult in good health.

This clone was counted a single time. In DNA, the CDR3 is TGTGCCAGCACGCTAGCGGGGGGCCAGAATGAGCAGTTCTTC. It yields the protein CASTLAGGQNEQFF. The chain joins TRBV28 to TRBJ2-1, with 11 positions matching TRBD2. The CDR3 extends over 14 amino acids. V lost 7 bases, J lost 7 bases, and 6 bases stayed unmatched. CDR1 MDHEN and CDR2 SYDVKM come from the germline V gene. Drawing the rest from reference TRBV28 and TRBJ2-1, the complete variable domain is DVKVTQSSRYLVKRTGEKVFLECVQDMDHENMFWYRQDPGLGLRLIYFSYDVKMKEKGDIPEGYSVSREKKERFSLILESASTNQTSMYLCASTLAGGQNEQFFGPGTRLTVL.

The rearrangement links TRBV3-1 (or the pseudogene TRBV3-2) to TRBJ2-4; D possibly matches TRBD1 or TRBD2 (6 bases each). Germline-derived CDR1 and CDR2 are LGHDT and YNNKEL (reference sequence). The CDR3 runs to 18 residues. V was clipped by 0 bases and J by 2 bases, with 17 bases between them. The CDR3 sequence is CASSQDGGPTRTKNIQYF. CDR3 bases: TGTGCCAGCAGCCAAGACGGGGGCCCAACTAGAACCAAAAACATTCAGTACTTC.

The chain is built from TRBV6-5 and TRBJ1-5, with unresolved D. The CDR3 sequence is 12 residues long. CDR1 is MNHEY and CDR2 is SVGAGI in the germline V gene. V was cut by 5 bases and J by 14 bases, with 16 bases left in between. The CDR3, as DNA: TGTGCCAGCAGTAACCGGGCCGGGCGAGAGCATTTT. This sequence encodes CASSNRAGREHF.